Included here is one TCR beta chain sequence, with context. The antigen remains undetermined. This sample was taken from a study of the immune and genomic landscape of osteosarcoma. Study as a whole: The cohort was enriched for poor-risk osteosarcoma. Points from the study as a whole: External normal skin and healthy peripheral blood data provided clonality references.

TCRdb's table, derived via immunoSEQ multiplex PCR, lists solely in-frame clones and lacks some. The sample lists approximately 9,400 clones, about two thirds occurring once. Poor-prognosis osteosarcoma patients supplied post-treatment primary, local recurrence and metastasis tumor specimens. The germline CDR1 and CDR2 sequences are SQVTM and ANQGSEA. The CDR3 consists of 13 residues. This chain links TRBV29-1 with TRBJ2-2; D not certain. The origin of this receptor is a human donor with osteosarcoma. Source material: osteosarcoma tumor tissue from the lung. The CDR3 region has the DNA TGCAGTTTCCGGGCTATGGGCACCGGGGAGCTGTTTTTT. Encoded protein: CSFRAMGTGELFF.